A selection of T cell receptor beta chains follows, all from one sample in a study of regulatory T cells in long-lasting Graves disease. Each CDR3 protein is one row after TCRdb ran MiXCR on the multiplex PCR reads. The sample has 300,000 to 450,000 distinct CDR3 sequences, around 15% seen once. The sequences come from peripheral blood mononuclear cells (PBMCs), collected at new diagnosis, from a patient treated with antithyroid drugs. These receptors were collected from a female donor with Graves disease. Each CDR3 is given with its conserved first and last residue.

cdr3_length j_call v_call cdr3_aa
14 TRBJ2-7 TRBV7-2 CAWSGDRGRFEQYF
15 TRBJ1-5 TRBV12-3/TRBV12-4 CASRSDRGGNQPQHF
16 TRBJ2-2 TRBV27 CASRRPGPTNTGELFF
12 TRBJ1-1 TRBV6-1 CASSQPGVEAFF
15 TRBJ1-4 TRBV9 CASSATPGRGEKLFF
14 TRBJ2-5 TRBV10-3 CAISETGQEETQYF
13 TRBJ2-1 TRBV20-1 CSATVGGDNEQFF
16 TRBJ1-2 TRBV13 CASSSQDRLTWYGYTF
16 TRBJ2-4 TRBV30 CAWTPTGEREGNIQYF
16 TRBJ1-1 TRBV6-5 CASSYSKAGGNTEAFF
16 TRBJ2-1 TRBV2 CASGTVAGTNYNEQFF
16 TRBJ2-4 TRBV7-2 CASSPTTELAKNIQYF
15 TRBJ2-5 TRBV27 CASSDQGALQETQYF
14 TRBJ1-1 TRBV10-1 CASSADRVNTEAFF
13 TRBJ1-2 TRBV7-9 CASSLTGGDGYTF
13 TRBJ2-7 TRBV10-3 CATAGTSRYEQYF
14 TRBJ2-5 TRBV6-1 CASCPGGIQETQYF
14 TRBJ2-7 TRBV4-3 CASRTAESSYEQYF
13 TRBJ1-2 TRBV27 CASSLPEIYGYTF
17 TRBJ2-2 TRBV12-3/TRBV12-4 CASSLSGPQRRTGELFF
18 TRBJ2-3 TRBV27 CASLPTPGTRTSTDTQYF
16 TRBJ1-3 TRBV6-1 CASSRPPGQGRNTIYF
16 TRBJ2-3 TRBV7-2 CASSSLGREGRNTQYF
14 TRBJ1-1 TRBV4-1 CASSQGTKNTEAFF
20 TRBJ2-7 TRBV7-9 CASSPTPLLSSGTTVYEQYF